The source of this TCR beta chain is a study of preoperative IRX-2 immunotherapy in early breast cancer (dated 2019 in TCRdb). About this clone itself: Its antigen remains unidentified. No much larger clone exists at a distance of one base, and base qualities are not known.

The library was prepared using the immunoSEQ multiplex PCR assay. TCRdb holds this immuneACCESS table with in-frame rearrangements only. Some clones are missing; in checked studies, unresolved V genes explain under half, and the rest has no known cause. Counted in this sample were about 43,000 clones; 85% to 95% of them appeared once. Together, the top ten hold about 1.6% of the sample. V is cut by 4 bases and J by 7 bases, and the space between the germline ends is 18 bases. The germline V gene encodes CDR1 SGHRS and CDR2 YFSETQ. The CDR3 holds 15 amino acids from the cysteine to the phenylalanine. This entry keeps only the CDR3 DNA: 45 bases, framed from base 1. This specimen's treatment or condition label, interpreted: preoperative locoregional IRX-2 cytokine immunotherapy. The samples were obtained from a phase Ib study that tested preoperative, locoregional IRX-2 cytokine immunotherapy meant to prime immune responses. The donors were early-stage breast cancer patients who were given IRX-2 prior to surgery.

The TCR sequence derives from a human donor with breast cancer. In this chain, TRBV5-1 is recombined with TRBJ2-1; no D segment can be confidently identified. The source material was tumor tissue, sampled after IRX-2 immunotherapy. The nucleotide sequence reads TGCGCCAGCAGCCCGGACCCGGATGGTTTTAATGAGCAGTTCTTC. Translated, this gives CASSPDPDGFNEQFF. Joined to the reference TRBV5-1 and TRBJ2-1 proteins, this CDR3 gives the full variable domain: KAGVTQTPRYLIKTRGQQVTLSCSPISGHRSVSWYQQTPGQGLQFLFEYFSETQRNKGNFPGRFSGRQFSNSRSEMNVSTLELGDSALYLCASSPDPDGFNEQFFGPGTRLTVL.